The subject of this entry is one TCR beta chain. One entry per CDR3 protein, called by TCRdb with MiXCR from the RT-PCR reads. This table holds around 490,000 distinct CDR3 sequences, 7.6% found once. This sample is drawn from a study of response to subunit inactivated influenza vaccine. Sample: PBMCs from blood, taken around 2 years after vaccination. The receptor's source is a man between 45 and 75 years old who received an inactivated influenza vaccine.

In DNA, the CDR3 is TGTGCCTGGAGTACCGCCTTTAGCGGGATAACCGGGGAGCTGTTTTTT. This codes for CAWSTAFSGITGELFF. The genes are TRBV30 and TRBJ2-2; 8 positions match TRBD2. CDR1 is GTSNPN, CDR2 SVGIG, per germline (reference sequence). The CDR3 is made up of 16 amino acids. Trimming removed 2 bases from V and 5 bases from J; junction bases left unmatched: 10.